Following are 20 T cell receptor beta chains from one sample sequenced in a study of cytomegalovirus exposure and HLA in healthy donors. Amplification used 60 Vbeta primers and 13 Jbeta primers. The table came from immunoSEQ multiplex PCR; TCRdb's copy has only in-frame clones and leaves some out. Among about 120,000 clones, 17% were seen once, and the ten largest hold about 3.1%. The sample taken for sequencing was PBMCs. Receptors originate from a female donor in good health and CMV-seropositive.

The sample holds a few counts of this clone. The gene calls are TRBV2 and TRBJ2-2; maybe TRBD2 (5 bases). Trimming pared 6 bases from V and 5 bases from J, leaving 10 bases between. Germline values: CDR1 SNHLY, CDR2 FYNNEI. The CDR3 runs to 13 residues. The CDR3 sequence: CASSGVQTGELFF. CDR3 DNA: TGTGCCAGCAGCGGGGTTCAGACCGGGGAGCTGTTTTTT.

The V gene is TRBV10-3, the J gene TRBJ1-5; D possibly corresponds to TRBD1 (5 bases). Trimming shortened V by 1 base and J by 6 bases, and 13 bases separated the two germline ends. Germline-derived CDR1 and CDR2 are ENHRY and SYGVKD. The CDR3 loop spans 15 amino acids. The CDR3 nucleotides are TGTGCCATCAGTGAGTGGGGGGGTGCCGCTCAGCCCCAGCATTTT. It translates to CAISEWGGAAQPQHF.

This clone was detected only once. For the CDR3, the DNA is TGTGCCAGCAGCTTAGAGACAGGGGATGGCTACACCTTC. It is translated as CASSLETGDGYTF. This chain uses TRBV7-9 with TRBJ1-2; 8 bases line up with TRBD1. Trimming removed 1 base from V and 6 bases from J; junction bases left unmatched: 1. Per the germline V gene, CDR1 is SEHNR and CDR2 is FQNEAQ (reference sequence). The CDR3 is 13 amino acids.

In regard to this clone: Other DNA variants within this sample encode the same CDR3. The genes are TRBV10-2 and TRBJ2-1; 7 bases map to TRBD2. The CDR3 sequence is 15 residues long. Germline assignment: CDR1 WSHSY and CDR2 SAAADI. The J segment lost 0 bases and the V segment lost 6 bases, leaving 5 bases of the junction unmatched. The chain's CDR3 is CASRRGGSSYNEQFF. The CDR3 coding sequence is TGCGCCAGCAGGCGCGGGGGTAGCTCCTACAATGAGCAGTTCTTC.

This clone occurred a few times. The CDR3 nucleotides are TGTGCCATCAGTGAGGGGCAGGGGGAAGGGGCTCTCTATGGCTACACCTTC. Translated: CAISEGQGEGALYGYTF. V is TRBV10-3 and J is TRBJ1-2; TRBD1 aligns across 7 bases. V trimming: 2 bases; J trimming: 4 bases; junction bases outside the gene matches: 13. Germline CDR1 reads ENHRY; CDR2 reads SYGVKD. CDR3 size: 17 residues.

CDR3 sequence reads: CASSIRLWGAQETQYF. CDR3 DNA: TGTGCCAGTAGTATAAGACTGTGGGGAGCTCAAGAGACCCAGTACTTC. The chain employs TRBV19 and TRBJ2-5; tentative D call: TRBD2 (5 bases). From germline, CDR1 is LNHDA and CDR2 SQIVND (reference sequence). The V end lost 2 bases, the J end lost 2 bases, and 15 bases lay between the germline ends. This CDR3 spans 16 amino acids.

The CDR3 DNA reads TGCGCCAGCAGCCAATCGTTCCAACTTCAGGGACTAGCGACGAATGAGCAGTTCTTC. It is translated as CASSQSFQLQGLATNEQFF. The chain joins TRBV4-3 to TRBJ2-1; 10 bases agree with TRBD2. The CDR3 contains 19 residues. J gave up 7 bases and V 2 bases, and 17 bases lay outside the gene matches. CDR1 and CDR2 from the germline V gene are LGHNA and YSLEER.

CDR3 DNA sequence: TGTGCCAGCAGCCATCGGGACAGAAAGAACACTGAAGCTTTCTTT. Translating gives CASSHRDRKNTEAFF. V is TRBV14 and J is TRBJ1-1, with 7 bases matching TRBD1. In germline, CDR1 is SGHDN, CDR2 FVKESK. This CDR3 region has 15 residues. The V segment lost 3 bases and the J segment 1 base; nucleotides outside the gene matches: 5.

For the CDR3, the DNA is TGCAGCGTAAGAACGACTAGCGGGAGTTACAATGAGCAGTTCTTC. It specifies CSVRTTSGSYNEQFF. The gene calls are TRBV29-1 and TRBJ2-1; 12 bases match TRBD2. V lost 6 bases, J lost 4 bases, and 7 bases stayed unmatched. The germline CDR1 and CDR2 sequences are SQVTM and ANQGSEA. This CDR3 contains 15 residues.

V is TRBV30 and J is TRBJ1-2; the D gene is possibly TRBD1 (5 bases). This CDR3 is built from 13 residues. The germline V gene encodes CDR1 GTSNPN and CDR2 SVGIG (reference sequence). V gave up 0 bases and J gave up 8 bases, with 13 bases separating them. CDR3 loop: CAWSVHGQGGYTF. The CDR3 DNA follows: TGTGCCTGGAGTGTACATGGACAAGGCGGCTACACCTTC.

The chain joins TRBV9 to TRBJ1-2; 9 nucleotides match TRBD1. Per germline, CDR1 SGDLS and CDR2 YYNGEE. The V and J ends lost 5 bases and 0 bases, in that order; junction bases with no gene match: 11. The CDR3 is made up of 17 amino acids. CDR3 DNA sequence: TGTGCCAGCAGGGGGGGACCGGGACAGGGATCTAACTATGGCTACACCTTC. This sequence encodes CASRGGPGQGSNYGYTF.

The genes are TRBV5-6 and TRBJ2-7; TRBD2 aligns across 9 bases. Germline V gives CDR1 SGHDT, CDR2 YYEEEE. The CDR3 extends over 15 amino acids. Losses at the gene ends were 5 bases for V and 1 base for J; bases not matched to a gene: 7. The DNA for the CDR3 is TGTGCCAGCAGTGACGCGGGGGGGCCTTCCTACGAGCAGTACTTC. Translated, it gives CASSDAGGPSYEQYF.

This chain connects TRBV6-5 to TRBJ2-2; D possibly corresponds to TRBD2 (5 bases). CDR3 length: 13 residues. Germline lookup yields CDR1 MNHEY and CDR2 SVGAGI. The V gene lost 2 bases and the J gene lost 4 bases, with 5 bases spanning the gap. This chain's CDR3 is CASSYRGTGELFF. The CDR3 DNA is TGTGCCAGCAGTTACCGGGGCACCGGGGAGCTGTTTTTT.

The chain links TRBV30 to TRBJ2-5; TRBD2 is a possible D gene (6 bases). The CDR3 is made up of 11 amino acids. The V gene lost 5 bases and the J gene lost 11 bases, with 15 bases spanning the gap. Germline CDR1 is GTSNPN and CDR2 is SVGIG (reference sequence). Here the CDR3 reads CAWLGPGEQYF. CDR3 bases: TGTGCCTGGCTCGGCCCGGGGGAGCAGTACTTC.

This chain uses TRBV15 with TRBJ2-6; D might be TRBD1 (6 bases). The CDR3 consists of 18 residues. Germline CDR1 LNHNV, CDR2 YYDKDF (reference sequence). Trimming removed 6 bases at V and 2 bases at J, with 20 bases between. The chain's CDR3 is CATRGLDSSEAGANVLTF. The CDR3 coding sequence is TGTGCCACCAGGGGGTTGGACAGCTCGGAAGCTGGGGCCAACGTCCTGACTTTC.

There are a few counts of this clone. The CDR3 region is CASSKGLLVAGGLTDTQYF. Here the CDR3 DNA reads TGTGCCAGCAGCAAGGGGTTATTGGTAGCGGGGGGCCTCACAGATACGCAGTATTTT. The rearrangement uses TRBV9 and TRBJ2-3; 10 nucleotides agree with TRBD2. The germline V gene encodes CDR1 SGDLS and CDR2 YYNGEE. Trimming removed 4 bases from V and 2 bases from J; junction bases left unmatched: 16. The CDR3 is 19 residues long.

The chain employs TRBV2 and TRBJ1-5; D unresolved. Trimming removed 3 bases from V and 1 base from J, with 7 bases in between. Germline V lookup: CDR1 SNHLY, CDR2 FYNNEI. This CDR3 has 14 residues. CDR3 protein: CASSEWPSNQPQHF. The DNA of the CDR3 is TGTGCCAGCAGTGAGTGGCCGAGCAATCAGCCCCAGCATTTT.

J is TRBJ2-7 and V is TRBV6-5; TRBD2 is a possible D gene (6 bases). The V and J ends lost 6 bases and 3 bases respectively, with 15 bases between them. CDR3 length: 14 residues. The germline CDR1 and CDR2 sequences are MNHEY and SVGAGI. Here the CDR3 DNA reads TGTGCCAGCAGCCCAGGAGGGGTAGACTACGAGCAGTACTTC. It is translated as CASSPGGVDYEQYF.

In this sample, this clone turned up a few times. The chain has TRBV2 and TRBJ2-7; 7 bases are a match to TRBD1. V lost 6 bases to trimming and J lost 7 bases; unmatched junction nucleotides: 9. This CDR3 contains 13 residues. The V gene's germline CDR1 is SNHLY and CDR2 FYNNEI. CDR3 loop: CASRLDRTAEQYF. The CDR3 DNA follows: TGTGCCAGCAGGTTGGACAGGACAGCTGAGCAGTACTTC.

V and J are TRBV18 and TRBJ1-1, with 7 bases lining up with TRBD1. The germline V gene encodes CDR1 KGHSH and CDR2 LQKENI. The V and J ends lost 5 bases and 5 bases, in that order; junction bases with no gene match: 8. The CDR3 contains 14 residues. The CDR3 DNA reads as TGTGCCAGCTCAACCCCCAGGGGGAAAACTGAAGCTTTCTTT. It yields the protein CASSTPRGKTEAFF.